This T cell receptor (beta chain) is from a study of identical twins. General observations from the study: Out-of-frame TCR alpha sharing in monozygotic twins exceeded recombination model predictions. In cord blood, abundant beta clonotypes had fewer insertions; memory showed no trend.

TCRdb re-analysed the 5' RACE reads in MiXCR, keeping a single row per CDR3 protein. This table holds more than 400,000 distinct CDR3 sequences, about 16% found once. About this clonotype itself: Its antigen remains unidentified.

Only healthy Caucasians were included as donors. V lost 4 bases, J lost 8 bases, and 8 bases stayed unmatched. This CDR3 region has 15 residues. These same data were also listed under a study on yellow fever vaccine responses in identical twins.

This receptor was obtained from a woman aged 18-29 years in good health. Material for sequencing was CD4+ T cells sorted from blood. The chain couples TRBV12-3 or TRBV12-4 to TRBJ2-1; TRBD1 matches at 10 bases. CDR3 nucleotides: TGTGCCAGCAGTTCGCCGGGACAGGGGAGCTATGAGCAGTTCTTC. This gives the protein CASSSPGQGSYEQFF.